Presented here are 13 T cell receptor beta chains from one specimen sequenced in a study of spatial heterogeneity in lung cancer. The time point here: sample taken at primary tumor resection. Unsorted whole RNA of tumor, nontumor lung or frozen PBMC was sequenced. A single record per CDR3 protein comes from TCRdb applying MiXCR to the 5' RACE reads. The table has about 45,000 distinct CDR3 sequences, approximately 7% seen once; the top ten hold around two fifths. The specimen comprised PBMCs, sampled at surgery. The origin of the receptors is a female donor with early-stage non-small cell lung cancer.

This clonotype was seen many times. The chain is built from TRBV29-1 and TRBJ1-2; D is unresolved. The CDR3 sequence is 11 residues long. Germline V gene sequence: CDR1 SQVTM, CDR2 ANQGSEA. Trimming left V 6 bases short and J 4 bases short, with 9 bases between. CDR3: CSVDRRYGYTF. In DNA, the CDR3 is TGCAGCGTAGACCGACGCTATGGCTACACCTTC. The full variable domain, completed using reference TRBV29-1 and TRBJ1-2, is SAVISQKPSRDICQRGTSLTIQCQVDSQVTMMFWYRQQPGQSLTLIATANQGSEATYESGFVIDKFPISRPNLTFSTLTVSNMSPEDSSIYLCSVDRRYGYTFGSGTRLTVV.

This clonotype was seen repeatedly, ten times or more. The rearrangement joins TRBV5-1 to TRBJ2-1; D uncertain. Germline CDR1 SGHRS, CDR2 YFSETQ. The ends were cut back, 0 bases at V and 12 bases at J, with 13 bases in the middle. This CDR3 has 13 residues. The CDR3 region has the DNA TGCGCCAGCAGCTTGGCCGGTCGGTCTCGGCAGTTCTTC. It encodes CASSLAGRSRQFF.

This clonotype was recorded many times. The CDR3 DNA sequence: TGTGCCAGCAGTTTATGGCAGGGGGCGATGCATTTT. It is translated as CASSLWQGAMHF. The chain uses TRBV12-3 or TRBV12-4 and TRBJ1-5; 8 nucleotides line up with TRBD1. The junction had 6 bases not matched to a gene; V was cut back by 2 bases and J by 15 bases. The CDR3 has 12 amino acids.

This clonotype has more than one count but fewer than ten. This CDR3 is CASSPPSYEQYF. The CDR3 nucleotides are TGTGCCAGCAGCCCGCCTTCCTACGAGCAGTACTTC. The rearrangement joins TRBV3-1 to TRBJ2-7; D gene ambiguous. Germline CDR1 is LGHDT and CDR2 is YNNKEL (reference sequence). Between the trimmed V and J ends, which lost 4 bases and 1 base, there was a span of 5 bases. The CDR3 extends over 12 amino acids.

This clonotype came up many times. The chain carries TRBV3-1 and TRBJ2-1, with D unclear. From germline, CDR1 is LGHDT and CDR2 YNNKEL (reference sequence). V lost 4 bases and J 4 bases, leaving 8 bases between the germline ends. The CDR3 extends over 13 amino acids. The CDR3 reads CASSPQPYNEQFF. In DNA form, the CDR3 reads TGTGCCAGCAGCCCACAGCCTTACAATGAGCAGTTCTTC.

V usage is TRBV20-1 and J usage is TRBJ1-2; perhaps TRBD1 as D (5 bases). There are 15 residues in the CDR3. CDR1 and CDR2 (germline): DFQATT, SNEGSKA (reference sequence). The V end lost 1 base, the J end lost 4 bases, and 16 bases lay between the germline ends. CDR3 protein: CSARADPGLTYGYTF. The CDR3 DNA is TGCAGTGCTAGAGCGGACCCGGGACTGACCTATGGCTACACCTTC.

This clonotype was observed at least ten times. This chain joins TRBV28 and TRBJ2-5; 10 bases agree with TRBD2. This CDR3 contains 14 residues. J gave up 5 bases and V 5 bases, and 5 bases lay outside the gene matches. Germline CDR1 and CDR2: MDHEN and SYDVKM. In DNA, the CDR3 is TGTGCCAGCAGTGCTAGCGGGGGTCCGGAGACCCAGTACTTC. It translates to CASSASGGPETQYF.

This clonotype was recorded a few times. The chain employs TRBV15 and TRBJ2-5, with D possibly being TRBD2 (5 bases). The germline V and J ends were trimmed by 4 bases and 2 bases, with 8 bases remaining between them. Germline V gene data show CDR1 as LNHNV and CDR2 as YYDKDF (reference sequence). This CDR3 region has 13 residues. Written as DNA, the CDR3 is TGTGCCACCAGCACCTTAGCGCAAGAGACCCAGTACTTC. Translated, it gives CATSTLAQETQYF.

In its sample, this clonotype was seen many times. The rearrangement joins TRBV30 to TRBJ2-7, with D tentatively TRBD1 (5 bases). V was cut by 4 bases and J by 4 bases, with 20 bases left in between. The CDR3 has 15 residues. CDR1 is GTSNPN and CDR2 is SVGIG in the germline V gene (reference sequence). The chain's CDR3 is CAWTRQRGIRYEQYF. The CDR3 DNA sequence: TGTGCCTGGACAAGGCAAAGGGGAATTAGGTACGAGCAGTACTTC.

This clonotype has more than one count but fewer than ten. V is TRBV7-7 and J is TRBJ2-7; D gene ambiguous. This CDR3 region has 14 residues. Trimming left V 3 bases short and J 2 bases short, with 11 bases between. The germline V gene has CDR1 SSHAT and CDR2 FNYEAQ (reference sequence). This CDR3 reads CASSLGQPPYEQYF. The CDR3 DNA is TGTGCCAGCAGCTTGGGTCAGCCCCCCTACGAGCAGTACTTC.

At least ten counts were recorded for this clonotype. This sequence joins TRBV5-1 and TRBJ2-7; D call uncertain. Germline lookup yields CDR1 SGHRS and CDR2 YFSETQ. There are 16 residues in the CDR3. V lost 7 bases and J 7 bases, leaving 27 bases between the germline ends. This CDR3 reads CASGSGGAPLKGEQYF. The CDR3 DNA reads TGCGCCAGCGGTTCGGGTGGAGCCCCCCTCAAGGGAGAGCAGTACTTC.

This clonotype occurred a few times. Here the CDR3 reads CATGRGRGTQYF. The CDR3 coding sequence is TGTGCCACCGGCCGGGGACGTGGGACCCAGTACTTC. The gene calls are TRBV24-1 and TRBJ2-5, with D perhaps being TRBD1 or TRBD2 (5 bases each). V lost 9 bases, J lost 7 bases, and 14 bases lay in between. The CDR3 consists of 12 residues. Germline V gene lookup returns CDR1 KGHDR and CDR2 SFDVKD.

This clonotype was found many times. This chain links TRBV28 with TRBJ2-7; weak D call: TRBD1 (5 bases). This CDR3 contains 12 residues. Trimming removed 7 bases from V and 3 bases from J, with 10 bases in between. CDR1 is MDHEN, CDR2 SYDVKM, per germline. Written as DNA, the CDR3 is TGTGCCAGCAACGACAGAATCTACGAGCAGTACTTC. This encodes CASNDRIYEQYF.